This T cell receptor (beta chain) was recorded in a study of blood T cell repertoires in COVID-19. Whole-study context: Collection of acute and convalescent COVID-19 samples took place in the United States, Italy and Spain. The cDNA or gDNA used as material had been derived from T cells, B-cell-depleted T cells, or PBMCs.

This CDR3 region has 15 residues. The junction had 3 bases not matched to a gene; V was cut back by 3 bases and J by 1 base. Germline V CDR1 and CDR2: SGHRS, YFSETQ. In the source study's methods: For nucleated cells, counts were estimated from reference gene primer amplification. Sequencing used immunoSEQ multiplex PCR; TCRdb keeps in-frame clones, though not all of them. The DNA gave D and trimming, while V, J and clone size come from that table. The data hold approximately 65,000 clones, with roughly 89% observed a single time. Sequencing input: peripheral blood. This TCR was sampled from a woman aged 45-65 years with active COVID-19. This chain uses TRBV5-1 with TRBJ2-3, with TRBD1 identical over 9 bases. CDR3 coding DNA: TGCGCCAGCAGCTGGGGACAGGGCGGCACAGATACGCAGTATTTT. Residues: CASSWGQGGTDTQYF.